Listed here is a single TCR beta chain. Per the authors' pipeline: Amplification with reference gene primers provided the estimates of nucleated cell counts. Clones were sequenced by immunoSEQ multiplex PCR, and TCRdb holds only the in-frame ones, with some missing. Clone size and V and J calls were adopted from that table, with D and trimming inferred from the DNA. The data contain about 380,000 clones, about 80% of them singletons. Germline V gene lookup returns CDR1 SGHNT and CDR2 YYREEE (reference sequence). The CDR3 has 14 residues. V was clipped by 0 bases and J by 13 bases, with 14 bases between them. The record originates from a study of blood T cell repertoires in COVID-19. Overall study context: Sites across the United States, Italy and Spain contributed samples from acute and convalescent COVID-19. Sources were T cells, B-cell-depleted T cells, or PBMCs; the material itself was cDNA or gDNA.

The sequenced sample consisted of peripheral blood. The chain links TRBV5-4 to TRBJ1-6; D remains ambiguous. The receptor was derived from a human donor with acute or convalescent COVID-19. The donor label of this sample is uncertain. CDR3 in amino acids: CASSLDSIIPPLHF. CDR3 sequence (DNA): TGTGCCAGCAGCTTGGACAGCATAATTCCTCCCCTCCACTTT.